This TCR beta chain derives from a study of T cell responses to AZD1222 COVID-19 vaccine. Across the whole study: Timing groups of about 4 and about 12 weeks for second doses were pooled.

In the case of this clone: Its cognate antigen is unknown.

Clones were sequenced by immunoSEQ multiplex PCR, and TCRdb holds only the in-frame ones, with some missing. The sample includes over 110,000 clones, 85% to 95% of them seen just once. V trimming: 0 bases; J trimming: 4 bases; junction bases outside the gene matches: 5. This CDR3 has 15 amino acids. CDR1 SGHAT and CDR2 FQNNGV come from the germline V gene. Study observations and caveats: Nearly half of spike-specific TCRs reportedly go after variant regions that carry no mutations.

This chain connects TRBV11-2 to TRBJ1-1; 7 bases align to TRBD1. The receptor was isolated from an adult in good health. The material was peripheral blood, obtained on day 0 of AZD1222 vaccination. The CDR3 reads CASSLEGTAFTEAFF. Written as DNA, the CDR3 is TGTGCCAGCAGCTTAGAAGGGACAGCCTTCACTGAAGCTTTCTTT.